A selection of T cell receptor beta chains follows, all from one sample in a study of PD-L1 blockade in urothelial cancer. Method: immunoSEQ multiplex PCR; TCRdb's copy keeps in-frame clones and lacks some. This table has 35,000 or so clones, around 83% appearing once. Sequencing used PBMCs, obtained around atezolizumab (anti-PD-L1) treatment. These TCRs come from a man in his fifties or sixties with urothelial cancer. Both conserved end residues are part of each CDR3.

v_gene | CDR3aa
TRBV18 | CASSPPSRLEAFF
TRBV28 | CASSPGTLRFF
TRBV28 | CASSLRGLAGGPGETQYF
TRBV2 | CASTKTGGASEKLFF
TRBV6-6 | CASRTGGLGTEAFF
TRBV10-3 | CAISESGQGLAKNIQYF
TRBV6-5 | CASSYSTSGINEQYF
TRBV7-9 | CASSFERQETQYF
TRBV6-6 | CASSTGNTEAFF
TRBV13 | CASSLYVRREGLSRPDTQYF
TRBV28 | CASSQQDGNGYTF
TRBV6-5 | CASSYSITGKPGYWYF
TRBV7-2 | CASSRRGLAGADEQFF
TRBV7-2 | CASSPAGGAQETQYF
TRBV2 | CASSEYIGTGYF
TRBV7-9 | CASSFPSGSAADTQYF
TRBV10-2 | CASSTSGFYEQYF
TRBV28 | CASSLSPRESNQPQHF
TRBV2 | CASSVGGANEKLFF
TRBV25-1 | CASTGVVGNTIYF
TRBV28 | CASSLWQGVETQYF
TRBV11-2 | CASSRGLAGLTFTDTQYF
TRBV15 | CATSGYPRGNDEQFF
TRBV6-6 | CASGGKEEGYGYTF
TRBV9 | CASSAQGVAGRPSYEQYF
TRBV18 | CASSPGAGDQPQHF
TRBV19 | CASSNDRSYGYTF
TRBV9 | CASSVDGIGNTIYF
TRBV28 | CASQLAGVFNEQFF
TRBV11-3 | CASSLEGGSTGDTQYF
TRBV5-5 | CASSLSGYEQYF
TRBV6-5 | CASTQEGLGWNEQFF
TRBV4-2 | CASSQEGTGLNSPLHF
TRBV19 | CASSIVGLNSPLHF
TRBV7-9 | CASSLAQSFGNSPLHF
TRBV5-1 | CASSTQDRLIQETQYF
TRBV11-3 | CASSLGGGTAYEQYF
TRBV4-1 | CASSQYSIAGGTNNEQFF
TRBV7-7 | CASSLGGAGGGPDTQYF
TRBV19 | CASSIRPGVGETQYF
TRBV7-2 | CASSWAEETQYF
TRBV4-1 | CASSQGGQPIGTEAFF
TRBV5-6 | CASSSGTSGPYNEQFF
TRBV4-1 | CASKRFSGTGENEQFF
TRBV7-7 | CASSPTSGSAGELFF
TRBV7-6 | CASSLIRDSTDTQYF
TRBV9 | CASSVTHGGANEQYF
TRBV7-2 | CASSATNRGNSPLHF
TRBV19 | CASGTSVNTGELFF
TRBV7-4 | CASSSGTSTNEQFF
TRBV5-1 | CASSLTASGNTIYF
TRBV28 | CATCLGLMNTEAFF
TRBV10-1 | CASREKGQGGVKHTEAFF
TRBV5-8 | CASSLAGEPQYF
TRBV28 | CASRQGYGYTF